A selection of T cell receptor beta chains follows, all from one sample in a study of T cells after posttransplantation cyclophosphamide. Generated by immunoSEQ multiplex PCR, the TCRdb table keeps only in-frame clones and is missing some. In total the sample includes around 34,000 clones, none of them seen once. The specimen was PBMCs. These TCRs come from a woman aged 45 to 65 in good health and a related stem cell transplant donor. Each CDR3 is given with its conserved first and last residue. A D gene is named only where the DNA matches it firmly. Rows give clone size only sometimes, using once, few, many, or a class for an expanded clone.

d_call j_call clone_size v_call cdr3_aa cdr3_nt
TRBD1 TRBJ2-1 . TRBV7-2 CASSSDRGRNEQFF TGTGCCAGCAGCTCGGACAGGGGCCGGAATGAGCAGTTCTTC
TRBD1 TRBJ1-1 many TRBV5-1 CASSLGSDRRITEAFF TGCGCCAGCAGCTTGGGCTCGGACAGGAGGATCACTGAAGCTTTCTTT
TRBD1 TRBJ1-2 . TRBV28 CASSRPRTGDNGYTF TGTGCCAGCAGTAGGCCACGGACAGGGGATAATGGCTACACCTTC
TRBD1 TRBJ2-4 many TRBV19 CASSSPGQVKNIQYF TGTGCCAGTAGTTCTCCGGGACAGGTCAAAAACATTCAGTACTTC
TRBD1 TRBJ1-5 . TRBV7-2 CASSPGQGSLPQHF TGTGCCAGCAGCCCGGGACAGGGTAGTTTGCCCCAGCATTTT
TRBD1 TRBJ2-2 few TRBV9 CASSGRGTASPTGELFF TGTGCCAGCAGCGGAAGGGGGACAGCGAGCCCCACCGGGGAGCTGTTTTTT
TRBD1 TRBJ1-5 many TRBV19 CASSSDREQPQHF TGTGCCAGTAGCTCCGACAGGGAACAGCCCCAGCATTTT
TRBD1 TRBJ2-1 many TRBV7-2 CASRDRGGLDEQFF TGTGCCAGCAGGGACAGGGGAGGTTTGGATGAGCAGTTCTTC
. TRBJ2-2 many TRBV12-3/TRBV12-4 CASSTAGELFF TGTGCCAGCAGCACCGCGGGGGAGCTGTTTTTT
. TRBJ1-2 many TRBV16 CASVAEWDTVEGYTF TGTGCCAGTGTGGCTGAGTGGGACACCGTTGAGGGCTACACCTTC
. TRBJ2-7 many TRBV28 CASSLIRGREQYF TGTGCCAGCAGTTTAATAAGGGGGAGGGAGCAGTACTTC
. TRBJ2-7 few TRBV30 CAYDRGGWHEQYF TGTGCCTATGACAGGGGAGGGTGGCACGAGCAGTACTTC
. TRBJ2-7 many TRBV5-1 CASSAEGGGTSYEQYF TGCGCCAGCAGCGCCGAAGGCGGGGGCACCTCCTACGAGCAGTACTTC
. TRBJ2-1 many TRBV6-1 CASSERAGLLAYNEQFF TGTGCCAGCAGTGAACGGGCGGGCCTACTGGCCTACAATGAGCAGTTCTTC
. TRBJ1-2 many TRBV24-1 CATSDLVLYGYTF TGTGCCACCAGTGATTTGGTGTTATATGGCTACACCTTC
TRBD1 TRBJ2-2 few TRBV11-3 CASSARGDSGTGELFF TGTGCCAGCAGCGCCAGAGGGGACAGCGGCACCGGGGAGCTGTTTTTT
. TRBJ1-3 many TRBV6-6 CASSYWQVSGNTIYF TGTGCCAGCAGTTACTGGCAGGTCTCTGGAAACACCATATATTTT
. TRBJ2-5 . TRBV7-7 CASSLGPIGETQYF TGTGCCAGCAGCTTAGGGCCCATAGGGGAGACCCAGTACTTC
. TRBJ2-5 few TRBV24-1 CATSDFRGGQETQYF TGTGCCACCAGTGATTTCAGGGGAGGACAGGAGACCCAGTACTTC
. TRBJ1-5 many TRBV27 CASSPRQSYSNQPQHF TGTGCCAGCAGCCCTAGACAGTCTTATAGCAATCAGCCCCAGCATTTT
TRBD1 TRBJ2-5 . TRBV5-1 CASSFRPGQAKETQYF TGCGCCAGCAGCTTTAGACCGGGACAGGCGAAAGAGACCCAGTACTTC
. TRBJ1-2 . TRBV29-1 CSVGGGNYGYTF TGCAGCGTTGGGGGGGGGAACTATGGCTACACCTTC
. TRBJ2-1 many TRBV4-1 CASSQGLGLLSSYNEQFF TGCGCCAGCAGCCAAGGTCTCGGACTTCTTAGCTCCTACAATGAGCAGTTCTTC
TRBD1 TRBJ2-6 many TRBV9 CASSAWDSRSGANVLTF TGTGCCAGCAGCGCGTGGGACAGCCGCTCTGGGGCCAACGTCCTGACTTTC
. TRBJ2-5 few TRBV11-3 CASSPGVGETQYF TGTGCCAGCAGCCCCGGGGTGGGAGAGACCCAGTACTTC
TRBD2 TRBJ2-7 many TRBV7-2 CASSPAGGTFYEQYF TGTGCCAGCAGCCCAGCGGGAGGGACCTTTTACGAGCAGTACTTC
TRBD2 TRBJ2-7 . TRBV15 CATSRGPGLAGDSYEQYF TGTGCCACCAGCAGGGGACCGGGACTAGCGGGGGACTCCTACGAGCAGTACTTC
TRBD2 TRBJ2-7 many TRBV4-3 CASSQEGIAGFYEQYF TGCGCCAGCAGCCAAGAAGGGATAGCGGGCTTCTACGAGCAGTACTTC
TRBD2 TRBJ2-1 many TRBV29-1 CSVGRLAGGPYNEQFF TGCAGCGTTGGCCGACTAGCGGGAGGACCTTACAATGAGCAGTTCTTC
. TRBJ1-2 few TRBV7-8 CASSLVPSGPNYGYTF TGTGCCAGCAGCTTAGTCCCCTCAGGGCCCAACTATGGCTACACCTTC
. TRBJ2-1 . TRBV6-5 CASSSHRGIGGNEQFF TGTGCCAGCAGTTCCCACAGGGGCATCGGGGGCAATGAGCAGTTCTTC
. TRBJ1-2 many TRBV11-2 CASSLGRGYGYTF TGTGCCAGCAGCTTAGGCCGCGGATATGGCTACACCTTC
. TRBJ1-1 many TRBV5-6 CASSLGGLTEAFF TGTGCCAGCAGCTTGGGGGGGCTCACTGAAGCTTTCTTT
. TRBJ1-2 . TRBV5-1 CASSGGGLASINYGYTF TGCGCCAGCAGCGGGGGGGGACTGGCGTCTATAAATTATGGCTACACCTTC
. TRBJ1-1 many TRBV2 CASIVGHLNTEAFF TGTGCCAGCATAGTCGGACATTTGAACACTGAAGCTTTCTTT
. TRBJ1-2 many TRBV6-5 CASSPPDSYGYTF TGTGCCAGCAGCCCTCCTGACAGTTATGGCTACACCTTC
. TRBJ1-4 many TRBV7-6 CASSFTRGANEKLFF TGTGCCAGCAGCTTCACTCGGGGTGCGAATGAAAAACTGTTTTTT
. TRBJ2-7 few TRBV29-1 CSVEDQGTYEQYF TGCAGCGTTGAAGATCAGGGGACCTACGAGCAGTACTTC
. TRBJ1-2 many TRBV6-5 CASSYSVRVGNYGYTF TGTGCCAGCAGTTACTCGGTCAGGGTGGGCAACTATGGCTACACCTTC
TRBD2 TRBJ2-1 many TRBV19 CASSIGSGRANEQFF TGTGCCAGTAGTATCGGTAGCGGGAGGGCGAATGAGCAGTTCTTC
TRBD2 TRBJ2-1 many TRBV18 CASSPRGTSGRADYNEQFF TGTGCCAGCTCACCACGGGGGACTAGCGGGAGGGCCGACTACAATGAGCAGTTCTTC
TRBD2 TRBJ2-3 . TRBV4-1 CASSTRLAGGTDTQYF TGCGCCAGCAGTACCCGACTAGCGGGAGGTACAGATACGCAGTATTTT
TRBD1 TRBJ2-7 many TRBV11-1 CASSLVGPTGEANF TGTGCCAGCAGCTTAGTGGGCCCGACAGGGGAGGCGAACTTC
TRBD1 TRBJ1-5 . TRBV15 CATSRTGSNQPQHF TGTGCCACCAGCAGGACAGGGTCCAATCAGCCCCAGCATTTT
TRBD2 TRBJ2-3 few TRBV25-1 CASSYSGRARDTQYF TGTGCCAGCAGCTATAGCGGGAGGGCCCGAGATACGCAGTATTTT
. TRBJ1-2 . TRBV20-1 CRPSSGYGYTF TGCAGGCCAAGTTCAGGGTATGGCTACACCTTC
TRBD2 TRBJ2-1 many TRBV7-6 CASSSASGRANEQFF TGTGCCAGCAGCTCAGCCAGCGGGAGGGCCAATGAGCAGTTCTTC
TRBD1 TRBJ1-3 many TRBV12-3/TRBV12-4 CASSLQGAGNTIYF TGTGCCAGCAGTCTACAGGGGGCTGGAAACACCATATATTTT
. TRBJ2-7 many TRBV27 CASSLSIPGRGSSYEQYF TGTGCCAGCAGTTTATCCATCCCGGGTCGGGGGAGCTCCTACGAGCAGTACTTC
. TRBJ2-5 . TRBV5-1 CASEDSFRETQYF TGCGCCAGCGAGGACAGCTTTAGGGAGACCCAGTACTTC
TRBD1 TRBJ1-4 many TRBV5-1 CASSGGTAGSYEKLFF TGCGCCAGCAGCGGCGGGACAGCGGGTTCCTATGAAAAACTGTTTTTT
. TRBJ2-5 few TRBV4-3 CASSWGVRVETQYF TGCGCCAGCAGCTGGGGGGTAAGGGTAGAGACCCAGTACTTC
. TRBJ1-2 few TRBV30 CAWSLQGHWPGYTF TGTGCCTGGAGTTTACAGGGTCATTGGCCAGGCTACACCTTC
. TRBJ2-2 few TRBV6-1 CASRARWGLAGELFF TGTGCCAGCAGGGCCCGTTGGGGGCTAGCCGGGGAGCTGTTTTTT
TRBD2 TRBJ2-1 many TRBV7-8 CASSLYGAGLAGGPDEQFF TGTGCCAGCAGCTTATATGGGGCGGGACTAGCGGGAGGGCCGGATGAGCAGTTCTTC
TRBD1 TRBJ2-4 few TRBV28 CASSGVVDRGVNIQYF TGTGCCAGCAGTGGGGTAGTCGACAGGGGGGTGAACATTCAGTACTTC
. TRBJ2-7 many TRBV7-2 CASSSRVSGVYEQYF TGTGCCAGCAGTTCCCGGGTCTCCGGGGTCTACGAGCAGTACTTC
. TRBJ2-3 many TRBV7-3 CASSGPSDTQYF TGTGCCAGCAGCGGGCCTTCAGATACGCAGTATTTT
. TRBJ2-7 few TRBV11-2 CASSILSEAEQYF TGTGCCAGCAGCATCCTCTCCGAGGCCGAGCAGTACTTC